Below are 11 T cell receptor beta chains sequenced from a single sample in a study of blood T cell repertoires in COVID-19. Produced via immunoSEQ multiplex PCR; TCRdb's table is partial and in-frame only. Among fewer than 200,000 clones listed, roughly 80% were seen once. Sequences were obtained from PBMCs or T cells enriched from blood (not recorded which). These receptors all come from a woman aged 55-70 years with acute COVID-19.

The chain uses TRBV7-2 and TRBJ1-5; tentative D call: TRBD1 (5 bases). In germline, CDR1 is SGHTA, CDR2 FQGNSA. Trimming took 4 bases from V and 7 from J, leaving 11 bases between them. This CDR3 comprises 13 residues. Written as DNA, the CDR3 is TGTGCCAGCAGCTCTCTCCGGGGGCAGCCCCAGCATTTT. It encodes CASSSLRGQPQHF. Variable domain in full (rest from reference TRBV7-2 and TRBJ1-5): GAGVSQSPSNKVTEKGKDVELRCDPISGHTALYWYRQSLGQGLEFLIYFQGNSAPDKSGLPSDRFSAERTGGSVSTLTIQRTQQEDSAVYLCASSSLRGQPQHFGDGTRLSIL.

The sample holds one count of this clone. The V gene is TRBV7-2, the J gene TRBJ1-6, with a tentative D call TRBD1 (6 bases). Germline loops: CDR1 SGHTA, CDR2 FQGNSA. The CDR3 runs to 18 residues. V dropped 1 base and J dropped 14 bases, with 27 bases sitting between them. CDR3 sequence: CASSLGYGRGTGVVSLHF. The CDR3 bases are TGTGCCAGCAGCTTAGGGTATGGGAGGGGGACGGGAGTGGTGTCCCTCCACTTT. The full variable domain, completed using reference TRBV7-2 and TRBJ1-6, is GAGVSQSPSNKVTEKGKDVELRCDPISGHTALYWYRQSLGQGLEFLIYFQGNSAPDKSGLPSDRFSAERTGGSVSTLTIQRTQQEDSAVYLCASSLGYGRGTGVVSLHFGNGTRLTVT.

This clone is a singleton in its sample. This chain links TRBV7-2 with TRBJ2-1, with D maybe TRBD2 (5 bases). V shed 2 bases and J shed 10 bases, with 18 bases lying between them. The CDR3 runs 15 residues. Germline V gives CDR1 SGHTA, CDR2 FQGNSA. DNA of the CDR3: TGTGCCAGCAGCTTAAAGCCGCCCCTTACGGGGGAGCAGTTCTTC. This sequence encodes CASSLKPPLTGEQFF. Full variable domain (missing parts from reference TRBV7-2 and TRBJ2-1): GAGVSQSPSNKVTEKGKDVELRCDPISGHTALYWYRQSLGQGLEFLIYFQGNSAPDKSGLPSDRFSAERTGGSVSTLTIQRTQQEDSAVYLCASSLKPPLTGEQFFGPGTRLTVL.

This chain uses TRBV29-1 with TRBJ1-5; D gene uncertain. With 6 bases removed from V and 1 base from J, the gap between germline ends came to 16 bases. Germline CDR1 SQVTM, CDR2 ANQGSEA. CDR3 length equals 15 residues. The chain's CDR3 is CSVLFRGGSNQPQHF. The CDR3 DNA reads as TGCAGCGTCTTATTTCGGGGAGGGAGCAATCAGCCCCAGCATTTT.

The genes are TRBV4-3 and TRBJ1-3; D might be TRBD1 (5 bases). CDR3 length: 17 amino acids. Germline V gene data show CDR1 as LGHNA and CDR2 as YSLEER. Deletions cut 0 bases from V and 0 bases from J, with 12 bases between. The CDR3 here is CASSQDIGALSGNTIYF. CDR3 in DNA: TGCGCCAGCAGCCAAGATATAGGGGCCCTCTCTGGAAACACCATATATTTT.

This CDR3 reads CASSPPNSLSRGTEAFF. In DNA, the CDR3 is TGTGCCAGCTCACCACCAAACAGTCTCAGCCGGGGCACTGAAGCTTTCTTT. This chain connects TRBV18 to TRBJ1-1; D unresolved. Germline CDR1 reads KGHSH; CDR2 reads LQKENI. Between the trimmed V and J ends, which lost 0 bases and 4 bases, there was a span of 18 bases. This CDR3 has 17 residues.

For the CDR3, the DNA is TGTGCCAGCAGCTTAGGGCGGGACGAGCAGTTCTTC. It translates to CASSLGRDEQFF. The J gene is TRBJ2-1, the V gene TRBV5-6; possible D gene TRBD2, 6 bases. CDR1 and CDR2 (germline): SGHDT, YYEEEE. The CDR3 has 12 amino acids. The V and J ends lost 2 bases and 10 bases respectively, with 10 bases between them. The full variable domain, its missing parts supplied by reference TRBV5-6 and TRBJ2-1, is DAGVTQSPTHLIKTRGQQVTLRCSPKSGHDTVSWYQQALGQGPQFIFQYYEEEERQRGNFPDRFSGHQFPNYSSELNVNALLLGDSALYLCASSLGRDEQFFGPGTRLTVL.

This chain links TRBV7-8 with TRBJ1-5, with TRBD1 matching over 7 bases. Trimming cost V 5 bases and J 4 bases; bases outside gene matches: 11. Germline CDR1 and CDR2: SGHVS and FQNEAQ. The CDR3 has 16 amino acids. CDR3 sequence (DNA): TGTGCCAGCAGCACCGACCGGGACAGAAAGAATCAGCCCCAGCATTTT. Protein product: CASSTDRDRKNQPQHF.

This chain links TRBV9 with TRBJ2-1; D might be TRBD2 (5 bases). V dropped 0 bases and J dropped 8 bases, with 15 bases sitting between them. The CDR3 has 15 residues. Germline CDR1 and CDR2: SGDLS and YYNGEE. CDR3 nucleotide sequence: TGTGCCAGCAGCGTAGTTGGGAGTAAGTCCGATGAGCAGTTCTTC. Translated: CASSVVGSKSDEQFF.

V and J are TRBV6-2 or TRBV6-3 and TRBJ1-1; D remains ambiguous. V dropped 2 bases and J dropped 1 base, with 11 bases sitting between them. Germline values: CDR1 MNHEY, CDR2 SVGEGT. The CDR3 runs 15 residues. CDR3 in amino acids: CASSYVGVGNTEAFF. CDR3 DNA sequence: TGTGCCAGCAGTTACGTCGGGGTGGGGAACACTGAAGCTTTCTTT.

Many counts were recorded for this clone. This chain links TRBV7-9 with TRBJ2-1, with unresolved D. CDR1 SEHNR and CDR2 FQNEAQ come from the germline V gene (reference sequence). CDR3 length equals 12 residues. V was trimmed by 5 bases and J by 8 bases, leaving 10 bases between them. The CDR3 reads CASSPNADEQFF. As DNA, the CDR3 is TGTGCCAGCAGCCCCAATGCGGATGAGCAGTTCTTC.